The 19 T cell receptor beta chains below come from one sample, sequenced in a study of blood T cell repertoires in COVID-19. This table comes from immunoSEQ multiplex PCR, and its TCRdb copy is limited to in-frame clones, with some not included. The table includes 60,000 to 65,000 clones, 90% detected once. The sequencing input was peripheral blood. These receptors came from a woman older than 75 with active COVID-19.

As to this clone: Sequence at one end of the junction differs from germline and may be a read error. The rearrangement joins TRBV6-5 to TRBJ2-1; 10 bases match TRBD2. CDR3 length: 14 residues. The germline V gene has CDR1 MNHEY and CDR2 SVGAGI. CDR3 in DNA: TGTGCCAGCAGTTCTAGCGGGAGTGGGGGGGTCGCGCTCTTC. Its protein product is CASSSSGSGGVALF.

This rearrangement joins TRBV3-1 (or the pseudogene TRBV3-2) to TRBJ1-4; D is ambiguous. Germline values: CDR1 LGHDT, CDR2 YNNKEL (reference sequence). V was cut by 0 bases and J by 6 bases, with 8 bases left in between. This CDR3 is 14 amino acids long. CDR3: CASSQDAADEKLFF. DNA of the CDR3: TGTGCCAGCAGCCAAGACGCGGCGGATGAAAAACTGTTTTTT.

The genes are TRBV18 and TRBJ2-6; 12 bases agree with TRBD1. Germline V gene data show CDR1 as KGHSH and CDR2 as LQKENI. Losses at the gene ends were 5 bases for V and 2 bases for J; bases not matched to a gene: 4. This CDR3 contains 17 residues. This CDR3 reads CASSAGTGGAGANVLTF. CDR3 in DNA: TGTGCCAGCTCAGCCGGGACAGGGGGCGCTGGGGCCAACGTCCTGACTTTC.

This chain joins TRBV3-1 (or the pseudogene TRBV3-2) and TRBJ1-3; 8 nucleotides align to TRBD1. Trimming at V came to 4 bases and at J to 0 bases, leaving 5 bases not matched to a gene. Germline V gene lookup returns CDR1 LGHDT and CDR2 YNNKEL (reference sequence). This CDR3 comprises 16 residues. For the CDR3, the DNA is TGTGCCAGCAGCCGGGGGACAGGAAACTCTGGAAACACCATATATTTT. Encoded protein: CASSRGTGNSGNTIYF.

The genes are TRBV28 and TRBJ2-3, with a tentative D call TRBD2 (5 bases). This CDR3 is built from 16 residues. The germline gives CDR1 MDHEN, CDR2 SYDVKM. Trimming left V 1 base short and J 4 bases short, with 15 bases between. For the CDR3, the DNA is TGTGCCAGCAGTTTATACGGGCGGCGGGTAGCAGATACGCAGTATTTT. As protein: CASSLYGRRVADTQYF. The full variable domain, in which reference TRBV28 and TRBJ2-3 provide the parts outside the CDR3, is DVKVTQSSRYLVKRTGEKVFLECVQDMDHENMFWYRQDPGLGLRLIYFSYDVKMKEKGDIPEGYSVSREKKERFSLILESASTNQTSMYLCASSLYGRRVADTQYFGPGTRLTVL.

The chain is built from TRBV2 and TRBJ2-7, with 7 bases aligning to TRBD1. The V gene end was trimmed by 7 bases and the J gene end by 4 bases; junction bases not matched to a gene: 7. This CDR3 has 13 residues. CDR1 and CDR2 from the germline V gene are SNHLY and FYNNEI. The chain's CDR3 is CASNRDREYEQYF. The CDR3 DNA reads TGTGCCAGCAACCGGGACAGAGAGTACGAGCAGTACTTC.

The V call is TRBV4-2, the J call TRBJ2-7, with unresolved D. V gave up 0 bases and J gave up 7 bases, with 7 bases separating them. This CDR3 comprises 12 residues. CDR1 LGHNA and CDR2 YNFKEQ come from the germline V gene. CDR3 coding DNA: TGTGCCAGCAGCCAAGAATCAGAAGAGCAGTACTTC. As protein: CASSQESEEQYF.

V gene TRBV28 combines with J gene TRBJ1-5; D is unclear. The CDR3 is 13 residues long. Trimming removed 3 bases at V and 4 bases at J, with 7 bases between. The germline V gene has CDR1 MDHEN and CDR2 SYDVKM. The CDR3 bases are TGTGCCAGCAGTTTGTCGGGAAATCAGCCCCAGCATTTT. Translated, it gives CASSLSGNQPQHF.

This sequence joins TRBV6-5 and TRBJ2-5; 8 nucleotides match TRBD2. The CDR3 has 16 amino acids. V lost 2 bases, J lost 5 bases, and 10 bases stayed unmatched. Germline V lookup: CDR1 MNHEY, CDR2 SVGAGI. CDR3: CASSYGGRRAGETQYF. In DNA form, the CDR3 reads TGTGCCAGCAGTTACGGCGGGAGGAGGGCCGGGGAGACCCAGTACTTC.

The chain employs TRBV25-1 and TRBJ1-5; 7 nucleotides agree with TRBD1. After removal of 7 bases from V and 6 bases from J, the junction contained 6 bases not matched to a gene. The germline V gene encodes CDR1 MGHDK and CDR2 SYGVNS. The CDR3 contains 13 residues. CDR3 bases: TGTGCCAGCACGCAGGGGGTTGGTCAGCCCCAGCATTTT. It specifies CASTQGVGQPQHF.

The chain employs TRBV11-2 and TRBJ2-7; 8 positions agree with TRBD2. V lost 4 bases and J lost 7; bases outside the gene matches: 15. The germline gives CDR1 SGHAT, CDR2 FQNNGV. The length of the CDR3 is 16 residues. CDR3 sequence (DNA): TGTGCCAGCAGCTCCGAACTAGCGGCAAACCGGGAGGAGCAGTACTTC. Its translation is CASSSELAANREEQYF.

This rearrangement joins TRBV19 to TRBJ2-3; 10 nucleotides line up with TRBD2. From germline, CDR1 is LNHDA and CDR2 SQIVND (reference sequence). V gave up 3 bases and J gave up 5 bases; unmatched junction bases: 11. The CDR3 extends over 17 amino acids. CDR3 coding DNA: TGTGCCAGTAGTATCCAAGCCCTAGCGGGGGAGTTAGATACGCAGTATTTT. The encoded protein is CASSIQALAGELDTQYF.

This chain uses TRBV19 with TRBJ1-4, with 7 bases aligning to TRBD1. CDR1 and CDR2 from the germline V gene are LNHDA and SQIVND (reference sequence). The V segment lost 6 bases and the J segment 8 bases; nucleotides outside the gene matches: 9. The CDR3 has 14 amino acids. CDR3 DNA sequence: TGTGCCAGTAGCCTACAGGGGATTGGAGAAAAACTGTTTTTT. Its translation: CASSLQGIGEKLFF. Full variable domain (outside the CDR3, taken from reference TRBV19 and TRBJ1-4): DGGITQSPKYLFRKEGQNVTLSCEQNLNHDAMYWYRQDPGQGLRLIYYSQIVNDFQKGDIAEGYSVSREKKESFPLTVTSAQKNPTAFYLCASSLQGIGEKLFFGSGTQLSVL.

Remarks on this clone: In the same sample, other DNA sequences code for this CDR3. This chain uses TRBV5-1 with TRBJ1-1, with 8 positions matching TRBD1. CDR3 length equals 16 residues. Germline CDR1 and CDR2: SGHRS and YFSETQ. V shed 5 bases, J shed 0 bases, and the junction held 9 bases outside the gene matches. CDR3 amino acids: CASSLGQGAMNTEAFF. CDR3 nucleotide sequence: TGCGCCAGCAGTCTTGGACAGGGAGCTATGAACACTGAAGCTTTCTTT.

The chain is built from TRBV7-9 and TRBJ2-7; TRBD1 matches 9 bases. Germline values: CDR1 SEHNR, CDR2 FQNEAQ (reference sequence). The CDR3 sequence is 15 residues long. Trimming at V came to 5 bases and at J to 3 bases, leaving 8 bases not matched to a gene. The CDR3 DNA reads TGTGCCAGCAGCCCACCCAGACAGGGGGACTACGAGCAGTACTTC. Translating gives CASSPPRQGDYEQYF.

CDR3 sequence reads: CASSELQGVLAGSTGELFF. DNA of the CDR3: TGTGCCAGTAGCGAACTGCAGGGGGTACTAGCGGGCAGCACCGGGGAGCTGTTTTTT. The chain is built from TRBV19 and TRBJ2-2, with 9 bases matching TRBD2. The CDR3 loop spans 19 amino acids. Germline-derived CDR1 and CDR2 are LNHDA and SQIVND (reference sequence). The junction had 18 bases not matched to a gene; V was cut back by 6 bases and J by 4 bases.

The CDR3 DNA is TGCGCCATCCGGGGTGGTGCAGATACGCAGTATTTT. As protein: CAIRGGADTQYF. The chain is built from TRBV10-1 and TRBJ2-3, with a weak D call TRBD2 (5 bases). Per germline, CDR1 WNHNN and CDR2 SYGVQD (reference sequence). V lost 10 bases and J 4 bases, leaving 12 bases between the germline ends. The CDR3 extends over 12 amino acids.

This clone was seen just once. V usage is TRBV6-6 and J usage is TRBJ2-3, with 7 bases aligning to TRBD1. V trimming: 5 bases; J trimming: 1 base; junction bases outside the gene matches: 9. This CDR3 comprises 16 residues. CDR1 is MNHNY, CDR2 SVGAGI, per germline (reference sequence). The CDR3 DNA follows: TGTGCCAGCAGTCTCGGGACAGCCCAAGGCACAGATACGCAGTATTTT. Translating it yields CASSLGTAQGTDTQYF.

This clone occurred a few times. V and J are TRBV10-3 and TRBJ2-1; 9 nucleotides agree with TRBD1. Germline assignment: CDR1 ENHRY and CDR2 SYGVKD. Trimming cost V 8 bases and J 8 bases; bases outside gene matches: 10. This CDR3 is 14 amino acids long. The CDR3 DNA is TGTGCCATCGCACCCCGGGACAGGGACGATGAGCAGTTCTTC. The encoded protein is CAIAPRDRDDEQFF.